This T cell receptor (beta chain) emerged from a study of T cell responses to AZD1222 COVID-19 vaccine. Study-level results: Dominant CD4 TCR responses targeted spike regions 160-218 and 743-854. Females made up more of the donors, who were largely white British, and clonal diversity may have come out too low.

Regarding this clone: What it recognizes is unknown.

Assay used: immunoSEQ multiplex PCR; TCRdb lists only in-frame clones, some missing. The sample lists 98,000 or so clones; approximately 89% were seen once. V shed 4 bases, J shed 9 bases, and the junction held 11 bases outside the gene matches. The CDR3 spans 16 residues. Germline CDR1 and CDR2: SGHNT and YENEEA. The receptor's source is an adult in good health. The chain uses TRBV11-3 and TRBJ1-6, with 8 bases aligning to TRBD1. The source material was peripheral blood, sampled on day 0 of MenACWY control vaccination. CDR3 residues: CASSSGFGQGVSPLHF. The CDR3 DNA follows: TGTGCCAGCAGCTCGGGATTCGGACAGGGTGTTTCACCCCTCCACTTT.